This T cell receptor beta chain was observed in a study of cytomegalovirus exposure and HLA in healthy donors. The CDR3 runs 14 residues. Per the germline V gene, CDR1 is SGHRS and CDR2 is YFSETQ. Trimming took 4 bases from V and 1 from J; bases not matched to a gene: 1. Notes on the study in general: Sequencing likely generated an artifact that appeared as a cluster of highly shared sequence variants.

A word on this clone: The antigen is not known.

The PCR employed 60 Vbeta primers together with 13 Jbeta primers. The method was immunoSEQ multiplex PCR; TCRdb's version includes in-frame clones alone and lacks a portion of them. The profile shows some 120,000 clones, around 80% of them singletons. The rearrangement uses TRBV5-1 and TRBJ2-2; 7 bases are a match to TRBD1. This TCR derives from a man aged 25 to 40 in good health and CMV-seronegative. The sample comprised PBMCs. In DNA form, the CDR3 reads TGCGCCAGCAGCCGGACAGGGAACACCGGGGAGCTGTTTTTT. Encoded protein: CASSRTGNTGELFF.